This TCR beta chain originates from a study of a mutant IDH1 vaccine in newly diagnosed glioma. About the study: Either 4-6 weeks after radiotherapy alone or alongside temozolomide, vaccination was begun. Prior therapy was radiotherapy, temozolomide, or both; most received both.

Time point in this sample: week 35, safety follow-up. A single vaccine dose contained 300 ug of mutant IDH1 20-mer peptide, and topical imiquimod was used with it. This CDR3 spans 13 amino acids. Germline CDR1 LGHNA, CDR2 YSLEER. Trimming shortened V by 0 bases and J by 7 bases, and 4 bases separated the two germline ends. Here immunoSEQ multiplex PCR was the method, and the copy in TCRdb shows in-frame clones only, minus some. The sample shows over 55,000 clones, approximately 80% of them seen only once. A note on this clone: Its antigen remains unknown.

The sample in question was PBMCs, obtained from a glioma patient whose treatment included an IDH1 peptide vaccine. This chain links TRBV4-3 with TRBJ1-6; D is uncertain. The sequence was collected from a man aged 35 to 55 with glioma. CDR3 protein: CASSQEPNSPLHF. The DNA of the CDR3 is TGCGCCAGCAGCCAAGAGCCGAATTCACCCCTCCACTTT.